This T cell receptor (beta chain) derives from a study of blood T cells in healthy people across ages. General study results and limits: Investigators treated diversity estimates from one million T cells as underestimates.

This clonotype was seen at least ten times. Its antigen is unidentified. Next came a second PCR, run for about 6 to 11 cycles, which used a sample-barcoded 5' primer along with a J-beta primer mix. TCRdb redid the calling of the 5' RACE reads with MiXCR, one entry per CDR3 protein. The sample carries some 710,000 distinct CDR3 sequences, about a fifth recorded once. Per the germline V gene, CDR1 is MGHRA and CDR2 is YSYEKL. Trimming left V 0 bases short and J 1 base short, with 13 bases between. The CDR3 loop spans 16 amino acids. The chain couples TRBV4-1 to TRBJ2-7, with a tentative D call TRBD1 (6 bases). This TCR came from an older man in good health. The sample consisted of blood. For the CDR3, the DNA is TGCGCCAGCAGCCAAGATTACGGGACACCGTCCTACGAGCAGTACTTC. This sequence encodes CASSQDYGTPSYEQYF.